Below, 3 T cell receptor beta chains from the same sample are listed, as sequenced in a study of post-analysis software for immune sequencing data. General observations from the study: TRBV5-6, TRBV5-1 and TRBV20-1 belonged to a set of roughly five TRBV segments that were more frequent in patients than controls.

These receptors have no identified antigens. TCR beta cDNA libraries had unique molecular identifiers. TCRdb used MiXCR to reprocess the PCR reads, holding one entry per CDR3 protein. The sample has some 690,000 distinct CDR3 sequences, 59% seen once; the top ten hold about 11%. Sequences were obtained from blood. These receptors originate from a girl aged 2-15 years with multiple sclerosis.

The chain employs TRBV19 and TRBJ2-1; 9 bases fit TRBD1. With V trimmed by 7 bases and J by 7 bases, 8 bases remained unmatched. The germline V gene encodes CDR1 LNHDA and CDR2 SQIVND (reference sequence). The length of the CDR3 is 14 residues. The CDR3 nucleotides read TGTGCCAGTAAACCGGGACAGGGAGCGAATGAGCAGTTCTTC. Its translation is CASKPGQGANEQFF.

The chain couples TRBV2 to TRBJ1-5, with D possibly being TRBD1 (6 bases). This CDR3 contains 13 residues. Trimming shortened V by 7 bases and J by 5 bases, and 12 bases separated the two germline ends. The germline CDR1 and CDR2 sequences are SNHLY and FYNNEI. CDR3 DNA sequence: TGTGCCAGCACACGACAGGTGGATCAGCCCCAGCATTTT. Residues: CASTRQVDQPQHF.

The J gene is TRBJ1-2, the V gene TRBV29-1, with TRBD1 as a possible D gene (5 bases). V was pared by 6 bases and J by 5 bases, with 22 bases between. Looked up from germline, CDR1 is SQVTM and CDR2 is ANQGSEA. This CDR3 contains 15 residues. CDR3 nucleotide sequence: TGCAGCGTCCCCGGGAGGGCAGGGACGGATTATGGCTACACCTTC. This encodes CSVPGRAGTDYGYTF.